This TCR beta chain is from a study of T-cell reconstitution after alpha-beta-depleted transplantation in children. Per the germline V gene, CDR1 is MDHEN and CDR2 is SYDVKM. After removal of 4 bases from V and 5 bases from J, the junction contained 9 bases not matched to a gene. CDR3 size: 17 residues. In this sample, this clonotype turned up many times. Its antigen is undetermined. Study findings and constraints: Newly produced T cells mostly accounted for T-cell counts and diversity one year post-transplant. Approximately two months post-transplant, alpha-beta T cells reportedly originated from several hundred expanded graft clones. The study traced high day-60 TCRbeta diversity in some patients to surviving recipient T cells and thymic progenitors.

Unique molecular identifiers featured in how the TCRbeta library was prepared. In TCRdb, the PCR reads were re-called with MiXCR into one record per CDR3 protein. The sample includes around 960,000 distinct CDR3 sequences, roughly 29% of them seen just once. The sequencing here drew on PBMCs, mostly from graft donor cells, taken 360 days after TCRalphabeta/CD19-depleted stem cell transplant. This chain connects TRBV28 to TRBJ2-5; 14 positions agree with TRBD2. The receptor's source is a boy under three years old who had a stem cell transplant for SCID, so the T cells may come from the graft donor. CDR3 coding DNA: TGTGCCAGCAGTTCTTTGGGGACTAGCGGGGGCTGGGAGACCCAGTACTTC. Protein: CASSSLGTSGGWETQYF.